This TCR beta chain was sequenced during a study of blood T cells in healthy people across ages. Study information: Per two T cells, template switching captured roughly one barcoded beta molecule.

Findings and limits, study-wide: Whereas aged donors had fewer naive CD4+ cells, long-lived donors had more of them and higher diversity. Older individuals had lower TCR beta diversity per million T cells (the decline was roughly linear).

For every donor, a draw yielded roughly 9.3 milliliters of peripheral blood. With 4 bases removed from V and 3 bases from J, the gap between germline ends came to 12 bases. This CDR3 spans 13 amino acids. CDR1 DFQATT and CDR2 SNEGSKA come from the germline V gene (reference sequence). Turning to this clonotype: The antigen remains unidentified.

With a J-beta primer mix and a sample-barcoded 5' primer, a second PCR ran about 6 to 11 cycles. TCRdb analysed the 5' RACE reads with MiXCR anew, one entry per CDR3 protein. Of approximately 1,100,000 distinct CDR3 sequences listed, more than 35% are singletons. V gene TRBV20-1 combines with J gene TRBJ1-2, with D tentatively TRBD1 (6 bases). Sequencing was carried out using blood. The TCR comes from a woman in her sixties or seventies in good health. CDR3 region: CSATGDKDYGYTF. DNA for the CDR3: TGCAGTGCTACAGGGGATAAGGACTATGGCTACACCTTC.